This entry describes one T cell receptor (beta chain). Its antigen target is currently unknown. Base qualities are not provided; no much larger clone lies one nucleotide away. From its cysteine to its phenylalanine, the CDR3 spans 16 amino acids. Solely the CDR3 DNA is kept, with 48 bases framed from the first base. Sequences MGHRA (CDR1) and YSYEKL (CDR2) are obtained from the germline V gene. V sheds 4 bases and J sheds 4 bases, leaving 14 bases between their ends. This sample was taken from a study of kidney transplant recipient with SARS-CoV-2 infection (dated by TCRdb to about 2021). The run used an Illumina MiSeq. Profiling of the peripheral T cell repertoire was carried out for human TCRbeta genes. The study's own analysis went as follows. To account for variability over time, differences in clonotype abundance were tested using beta-binomial modelling. Expanded clonotypes were screened against the ImmuneCODE reference database of SARS-CoV-2-associated TCRs and mapped to viral genome regions. Additional repertoire analyses examined TRBV gene usage, CDR3 length, CDR3 amino acid overlap between time points, distributions of clonotype abundance, and Jaccard similarity. TCRdb reran the public reads through fastp at Q25 and MiXCR, keeping productive beta chains. For every CDR3 protein sequence, its rows merge into one entry that carries the most common genes and DNA. The V and J calls follow TCRdb's processing rather than the paper's. Across this sample there are some 220,000 distinct CDR3 sequences, with under 35% seen only once. Less than 8.5% of the sample comes from the top ten.

This sample's time point label indicates: pre-pandemic baseline sample and day 111 after first positive SARS-CoV-2 test. The clonotype comes from a male patient aged 30 to 39 who had COVID-19 and was a kidney transplant recipient. Because of the transplant, the T cells may be the graft donor's rather than the patient's own. Recombination joined TRBV4-1 with TRBJ1-6, with the D gene too uncertain to name. Here the sequenced sample was a blood sample, taken at baseline and on day 111 from a kidney transplant recipient. The bases read TGCGCCAGCAGCCTCTCCCTCGACGTTTATAATTCACCCCTCCACTTT. Its translation reads: CASSLSLDVYNSPLHF.